A single sample gave rise to the 27 T cell receptor beta chains below, sequenced in a study of T-cell reconstitution after alpha-beta-depleted transplantation in children. Study observations and caveats: T-cell counts and diversity at one year post-transplant came mainly from newly produced T cells.

These receptors have no known antigen. Unique molecular identifiers were incorporated during preparation of the TCRbeta library. MiXCR was run by TCRdb on the PCR reads, yielding one entry per CDR3 protein. The sample lists around 300,000 distinct CDR3 sequences; nearly 8% were seen once. The input for sequencing was peripheral blood, taken 360 days after TCRalphabeta/CD19-depleted stem cell transplant. These TCRs come from a female patient under 10 years old who had a stem cell transplant for Fanconi anemia, so the T cells may come from the graft donor.

This clonotype was counted only a few times. The chain recombines TRBV7-8 with TRBJ1-2, with TRBD1 matching over 8 bases. Germline V lookup: CDR1 SGHVS, CDR2 FQNEAQ. The length of the CDR3 is 17 residues. After removal of 1 base from V and 6 bases from J, the junction contained 13 bases not matched to a gene. The CDR3 spells CASSLGPGGFAGDGYTF. CDR3 coding DNA: TGTGCCAGCAGCTTAGGGCCAGGGGGCTTCGCGGGAGATGGCTACACCTTC.

This clonotype was seen many times. The chain is built from TRBV4-2 and TRBJ2-5; D is perhaps TRBD2 (5 bases). The V gene lost 0 bases and the J gene lost 3 bases, with 11 bases spanning the gap. Germline V gene sequence: CDR1 LGHNA, CDR2 YNFKEQ. CDR3 size: 15 residues. The CDR3 sequence is CASSQDRAGEETQYF. In DNA, the CDR3 is TGTGCCAGCAGCCAAGATCGGGCGGGTGAAGAGACCCAGTACTTC.

The chain is built from TRBV10-3 and TRBJ2-3; TRBD2 matches at 14 bases. V shed 9 bases and J 6 bases; nucleotides not matched to a gene: 14. The CDR3 extends over 17 amino acids. The germline CDR1 and CDR2 sequences are ENHRY and SYGVKD. The CDR3 DNA sequence: TGTGCCATAGGGAAGGGACTAGCGGGGGCCCTAGAGGATACGCAGTATTTT. As protein: CAIGKGLAGALEDTQYF.

This clonotype was picked up many times. The chain uses TRBV6-5 and TRBJ1-6; the D is unclear. Trimming stripped 2 bases from V and 10 bases from J, with 21 bases between. The CDR3 has 17 residues. Germline CDR1 MNHEY, CDR2 SVGAGI. The CDR3 protein is CASSYRYDPGLESPLHF. DNA for the CDR3: TGTGCCAGCAGTTACCGTTACGATCCCGGGCTTGAGTCACCCCTCCACTTT.

This clonotype was found a few times. V and J are TRBV11-1 and TRBJ2-1; D is unresolved. Per the germline V gene, CDR1 is SGHAT and CDR2 is FQDESV (reference sequence). Trimming pared 5 bases from V and 6 bases from J, leaving 17 bases between. The length of the CDR3 is 15 residues. The DNA of the CDR3 is TGTGCCAGCAGCCACCCGGTCCAGTTCGGCAATGAGCAGTTCTTC. Amino acids: CASSHPVQFGNEQFF. Complete variable domain (other parts from reference TRBV11-1 and TRBJ2-1): EAEVAQSPRYKITEKSQAVAFWCDPISGHATLYWYRQILGQGPELLVQFQDESVVDDSQLPKDRFSAERLKGVDSTLKIQPAELGDSAMYLCASSHPVQFGNEQFFGPGTRLTVL.

This chain links TRBV7-2 with TRBJ2-3, with TRBD2 identical over 8 bases. CDR1 SGHTA and CDR2 FQGNSA come from the germline V gene. J was trimmed by 0 bases and V by 0 bases; bases with no gene match: 8. The CDR3 runs 18 residues. The CDR3 loop reads CASSLAVAGPPSTDTQYF. As DNA, the CDR3 is TGTGCCAGCAGCTTAGCGGTAGCGGGGCCCCCTAGCACAGATACGCAGTATTTT.

In its sample, this clonotype was seen many times. The chain uses TRBV6-2 or TRBV6-3 and TRBJ1-5, with D possibly matching TRBD1 (5 bases). With 6 bases removed from V and 12 bases from J, the gap between germline ends came to 12 bases. Germline V gene data show CDR1 as MNHEY and CDR2 as SVGEGT. This CDR3 contains 11 residues. The CDR3 nucleotides are TGTGCCAGCAGCCCAGGGAGTTTCCAGCATTTT. This translates into CASSPGSFQHF.

This clonotype showed up many times. In DNA form, the CDR3 reads TGTGCCAGCAGAAAGAATAGCGGGAGGAATTACGGGGAGCTGTTTTTT. This gives the protein CASRKNSGRNYGELFF. The chain recombines TRBV2 with TRBJ2-2, with 10 bases fitting TRBD2. Germline values: CDR1 SNHLY, CDR2 FYNNEI. The V segment lost 6 bases and the J segment 7 bases; nucleotides outside the gene matches: 11. The CDR3 is made up of 16 amino acids.

The sample holds many counts of this clonotype. The rearrangement links TRBV4-1 to TRBJ2-7; D gene ambiguous. Germline V lookup: CDR1 MGHRA, CDR2 YSYEKL. The V end lost 2 bases, the J end lost 1 base, and 18 bases lay between the germline ends. CDR3 length equals 17 residues. CDR3 protein: CASSQQITTTHSYEQYF. CDR3 coding DNA: TGCGCCAGCAGCCAACAGATAACAACGACACATTCCTACGAGCAGTACTTC.

This clonotype was seen a few times. V gene TRBV20-1 combines with J gene TRBJ1-2; D unclear. From germline, CDR1 is DFQATT and CDR2 SNEGSKA (reference sequence). The CDR3 length is 13 residues. V was pared by 1 base and J by 8 bases, with 14 bases between. CDR3 residues: CSARVQFLGGYTF. In DNA, the CDR3 is TGCAGTGCTAGAGTTCAATTTTTGGGGGGCTACACCTTC.

This clonotype has ten or more counts. The chain couples TRBV11-1 to TRBJ2-7; D is undetermined. Between the trimmed V and J ends, which lost 5 bases and 5 bases, there was a span of 7 bases. The CDR3 length is 11 residues. Germline loops: CDR1 SGHAT, CDR2 FQDESV (reference sequence). The CDR3 DNA is TGTGCCAGCAGCAGGAGTAACGAGCAGTACTTC. Amino acids: CASSRSNEQYF.

The V and J genes are TRBV28 and TRBJ1-4; no firm D call. CDR1 and CDR2 (germline): MDHEN, SYDVKM. The CDR3 totals 14 residues. The V end lost 5 bases, the J end lost 8 bases, and 15 bases lay between the germline ends. CDR3 region: CASSKKGSREKLFF. In nucleotides, the CDR3 is TGTGCCAGCAGTAAGAAGGGTTCTCGAGAAAAACTGTTTTTT.

This clonotype was picked up many times. The chain employs TRBV6-4 and TRBJ2-7; 7 bases agree with TRBD2. The junction had 5 bases not matched to a gene; V was cut back by 2 bases and J by 4 bases. The CDR3 totals 14 residues. Germline V gene sequence: CDR1 MRHNA, CDR2 SNTAGT. DNA for the CDR3: TGTGCCAGCAGTGACGGGGGGGACTCTTACGAGCAGTACTTC. Protein: CASSDGGDSYEQYF.

Worth noting for this clonotype: Lacking the conserved final phenylalanine or tryptophan, this CDR3 likely reflects a read error. V is TRBV4-1 and J is TRBJ1-5; D might be TRBD1 (6 bases). Trimming stripped 4 bases from V and 8 bases from J, with 18 bases between. CDR1 is MGHRA and CDR2 is YSYEKL in the germline V gene. The length of the CDR3 is 15 residues. Here the CDR3 DNA reads TGCGCCAGCAGCCCCTCGGGGGCCGCAGACGAGCCCCAGCATCTT. The encoded protein is CASSPSGAADEPQHL.

This clonotype was seen ten or more times. The chain combines TRBV28 with TRBJ1-2; D perhaps matches TRBD1 (5 bases). Germline V lookup: CDR1 MDHEN, CDR2 SYDVKM. This CDR3 has 14 amino acids. V was shortened by 2 bases and J by 3 bases, with 10 bases between the two germline ends. The CDR3 spells CASSLRVRDYGYTF. As DNA, the CDR3 is TGTGCCAGCAGTTTAAGGGTCAGGGACTATGGCTACACCTTC.

This clonotype was seen ten or more times. The chain couples TRBV4-2 to TRBJ2-2; 10 positions match TRBD2. V was clipped by 1 base and J by 4 bases; unmatched bases: 9. This CDR3 is built from 18 residues. Germline V gives CDR1 LGHNA, CDR2 YNFKEQ. CDR3: CASSQGTSGPRSTGELFF. The CDR3 DNA sequence: TGTGCCAGCAGCCAAGGGACTAGCGGCCCCCGGAGCACCGGGGAGCTGTTTTTT.

Only a few counts were recorded for this clonotype. The rearrangement uses TRBV20-1 and TRBJ1-2, with D uncertain. V lost 3 bases and J lost 2, with 10 bases in between. The CDR3 is made up of 13 amino acids. Germline CDR1 reads DFQATT; CDR2 reads SNEGSKA (reference sequence). As DNA, the CDR3 is TGCAGTGCTAGTACCCAAGGGAACTATGGCTACACCTTC. Residues: CSASTQGNYGYTF.

There are a few counts of this clonotype. V and J are TRBV20-1 and TRBJ1-5; 10 bases line up with TRBD1. The V gene's germline CDR1 is DFQATT and CDR2 SNEGSKA (reference sequence). V lost 7 bases to trimming and J lost 7 bases; unmatched junction nucleotides: 13. This CDR3 contains 15 residues. The CDR3 DNA reads TGCAGTGTTCTCCCCCAAGGGACAGGGGAACAGCCCCAGCATTTT. This sequence encodes CSVLPQGTGEQPQHF.

This clonotype was counted a few times. The chain employs TRBV28 and TRBJ2-1, with 9 bases lining up with TRBD2. CDR1 and CDR2 (germline): MDHEN, SYDVKM. CDR3 length: 16 amino acids. J was trimmed by 7 bases and V by 2 bases; bases with no gene match: 9. CDR3 DNA sequence: TGTGCCAGCAGTTTAGTTCTAGCGGGATTGGAGAATGAGCAGTTCTTC. Translated, it gives CASSLVLAGLENEQFF. Filled out from reference TRBV28 and TRBJ2-1, the complete variable domain reads DVKVTQSSRYLVKRTGEKVFLECVQDMDHENMFWYRQDPGLGLRLIYFSYDVKMKEKGDIPEGYSVSREKKERFSLILESASTNQTSMYLCASSLVLAGLENEQFFGPGTRLTVL.

This clonotype showed up many times. The V gene is TRBV4-1, the J gene TRBJ2-1; D call uncertain. V gave up 4 bases and J gave up 6 bases, with 19 bases separating them. The CDR3 is 16 residues long. The V gene's germline CDR1 is MGHRA and CDR2 YSYEKL. CDR3 region: CASSLLVGPPTNEQFF. The CDR3 coding sequence is TGCGCCAGCAGCCTTCTTGTCGGACCGCCTACCAATGAGCAGTTCTTC.

This clonotype has a count of ten or more. The rearrangement joins TRBV25-1 to TRBJ2-7; the match to TRBD1 covers 9 bases. Trimming took 3 bases from V and 8 from J; bases not matched to a gene: 14. This CDR3 region has 16 residues. From germline, CDR1 is MGHDK and CDR2 SYGVNS. CDR3 sequence reads: CASSDSNRGPWKKQYF. CDR3 sequence (DNA): TGTGCCAGCAGTGACTCGAACAGGGGGCCCTGGAAGAAGCAGTACTTC.

This chain joins TRBV20-1 and TRBJ2-1; 10 nucleotides match TRBD2. From germline, CDR1 is DFQATT and CDR2 SNEGSKA (reference sequence). The CDR3 is made up of 15 amino acids. The ends lost 3 bases at V and 9 bases at J; junction bases unmatched: 11. CDR3 in amino acids: CSARASGGALGEQFF. In DNA form, the CDR3 reads TGCAGTGCTAGGGCGAGCGGGGGGGCCCTCGGTGAGCAGTTCTTC.

Many counts were recorded for this clonotype. The chain is built from TRBV5-1 and TRBJ2-7; D is unclear. This CDR3 comprises 14 residues. CDR1 is SGHRS, CDR2 YFSETQ, per germline. V shed 6 bases and J shed 3 bases, with 16 bases lying between them. The CDR3 coding sequence is TGCGCCAGCAATTCAGCAGGACGGATCTACGAGCAGTACTTC. Amino acid sequence: CASNSAGRIYEQYF.

The chain recombines TRBV25-1 with TRBJ2-7; either TRBD1 or TRBD2 may supply D (6 bases each). V lost 4 bases to trimming and J lost 4 bases, with 11 bases between them. CDR3 size: 13 residues. Per germline, CDR1 MGHDK and CDR2 SYGVNS. DNA of the CDR3: TGTGCCAGCAGTGGTGGGGGGCGATACGAGCAGTACTTC. Protein: CASSGGGRYEQYF.

At least ten counts were recorded for this clonotype. V gene TRBV15 combines with J gene TRBJ1-1; perhaps TRBD1 as D (5 bases). CDR3 size: 15 residues. The V gene's germline CDR1 is LNHNV and CDR2 YYDKDF (reference sequence). V was clipped by 4 bases and J by 4 bases, with 16 bases between them. The CDR3 bases are TGTGCCACCAGCACACGCAGCGGGGGAGGCACTGAAGCTTTCTTT. Its protein product is CATSTRSGGGTEAFF.

V is TRBV18 and J is TRBJ1-5; no clear D. This CDR3 is built from 16 residues. Trimming stripped 6 bases from V and 1 base from J, with 16 bases between. Germline CDR1 is KGHSH and CDR2 is LQKENI. This chain's CDR3 is CASSAFGSGSNQPQHF. Written as DNA, the CDR3 is TGTGCCAGCTCGGCCTTTGGATCCGGGAGCAATCAGCCCCAGCATTTT.

This clonotype was recorded at least ten times. J is TRBJ2-2 and V is TRBV12-3 or TRBV12-4; TRBD2 is a possible D gene (5 bases). This CDR3 is built from 14 residues. Trimming stripped 3 bases from V and 4 bases from J, with 9 bases between. In DNA, the CDR3 is TGTGCCAGCAGTTTTGAGCTAGCCACCGGGGAGCTGTTTTTT. Its translation is CASSFELATGELFF.